A single sample gave rise to the 24 T cell receptor beta chains below, sequenced in a study of cytomegalovirus exposure and HLA in healthy donors. Primers included in the PCR were 60 Vbeta and 13 Jbeta primers. Method: immunoSEQ multiplex PCR; TCRdb's copy keeps in-frame clones and lacks some. Of 150,000 to 200,000 clones in the sample, under 85% are singletons; the top ten hold 1.5% to 2%. Material for sequencing was PBMCs. These receptors all come from a woman in her 30s in good health and CMV-seronegative.

The genes are TRBV4-1 and TRBJ1-3; a possible D gene is TRBD1 (6 bases). V was clipped by 4 bases and J by 7 bases, with 17 bases between them. The germline V gene has CDR1 MGHRA and CDR2 YSYEKL. This CDR3 is built from 15 residues. The CDR3 sequence: CASSPGHLAGNTIYF. Written as DNA, the CDR3 is TGCGCCAGCAGCCCGGGACACCTCGCAGGGAACACCATATATTTT.

V gene TRBV19 combines with J gene TRBJ1-6, with TRBD1 identical over 10 bases. J was trimmed by 6 bases and V by 7 bases; bases with no gene match: 9. The germline CDR1 and CDR2 sequences are LNHDA and SQIVND (reference sequence). CDR3 size: 16 residues. The CDR3 here is CASTDGDRGGNSPLHF. Here the CDR3 DNA reads TGTGCCAGTACCGATGGGGACAGGGGAGGTAATTCACCCCTCCACTTT. The full variable domain, completed using reference TRBV19 and TRBJ1-6, is DGGITQSPKYLFRKEGQNVTLSCEQNLNHDAMYWYRQDPGQGLRLIYYSQIVNDFQKGDIAEGYSVSREKKESFPLTVTSAQKNPTAFYLCASTDGDRGGNSPLHFGNGTRLTVT.

This clone turned up a few times. CDR3 sequence reads: CASSLTSGQAYEQYF. In DNA, the CDR3 is TGTGCCAGCAGTCTGACTTCGGGACAGGCCTACGAGCAGTACTTC. This chain links TRBV5-5 with TRBJ2-7; 8 bases line up with TRBD1. The CDR3 is 15 residues long. With 5 bases clipped from V and 2 bases from J, the junction kept 9 bases outside the gene matches. Germline CDR1 SGHKS, CDR2 YYEKEE (reference sequence).

The CDR3 reads CASSLALASGGNTQYF. CDR3 in DNA: TGTGCCAGCAGCTTAGCGCTAGCGTCCGGGGGGAATACGCAGTATTTT. The gene calls are TRBV7-9 and TRBJ2-3; 7 nucleotides match TRBD2. The germline gives CDR1 SEHNR, CDR2 FQNEAQ (reference sequence). V lost 0 bases and J lost 7; bases outside the gene matches: 10. The CDR3 has 16 amino acids.

V and J are TRBV29-1 and TRBJ2-3; TRBD2 might be the D (6 bases). The CDR3 spans 12 residues. V was cut by 4 bases and J by 2 bases, with 7 bases left in between. CDR1 SQVTM and CDR2 ANQGSEA come from the germline V gene. Here the CDR3 DNA reads TGCAGCGTTGGCGGGAACACAGATACGCAGTATTTT. Its translation is CSVGGNTDTQYF.

This clone was detected a few times. This chain uses TRBV11-2 with TRBJ2-2; 13 bases match TRBD2. CDR1 and CDR2 (germline): SGHAT, FQNNGV. CDR3 length: 16 residues. The V and J ends lost 1 base and 8 bases, in that order; junction bases with no gene match: 4. The CDR3 protein is CASSLGTSGSKGELFF. CDR3 DNA: TGTGCCAGCAGCTTAGGGACTAGCGGGAGTAAGGGGGAGCTGTTTTTT. Variable domain in full (rest from reference TRBV11-2 and TRBJ2-2): EAGVAQSPRYKIIEKRQSVAFWCNPISGHATLYWYQQILGQGPKLLIQFQNNGVVDDSQLPKDRFSAERLKGVDSTLKIQPAKLEDSAVYLCASSLGTSGSKGELFFGEGSRLTVL.

This chain joins TRBV27 and TRBJ2-1, with D perhaps TRBD2 (6 bases). This CDR3 spans 14 amino acids. The germline V gene encodes CDR1 MNHEY and CDR2 SMNVEV (reference sequence). Trimming took off 3 bases at V and 7 bases at J, with 13 bases between the two ends. In DNA, the CDR3 is TGTGCCAGCAGTTTGACTAGTTTTAGGAATGAGCAGTTCTTC. Translation gives CASSLTSFRNEQFF.

The table lists this clone with a few counts. The chain carries TRBV23-1 and TRBJ2-7; D gene ambiguous. TRBV23-1 is assigned to the ORF class and has an uncertain function. V gave up 2 bases and J gave up 9 bases, with 17 bases separating them. This CDR3 has 14 amino acids. The CDR3 DNA reads as TGCGCCAGCAGTCAACCGCGGATCAAAGTGGGGCAGTACTTC. Amino acid sequence: CASSQPRIKVGQYF.

This clone appeared a single time. CDR3 protein: CASSPILGTGVFGTEAFF. The CDR3 DNA reads TGTGCCAGCAGCCCAATCCTAGGGACAGGCGTCTTCGGAACTGAAGCTTTCTTT. The chain has TRBV27 and TRBJ1-1; 8 bases fit TRBD1. This CDR3 contains 18 residues. V gave up 6 bases and J gave up 5 bases; unmatched junction bases: 20. The germline V gene has CDR1 MNHEY and CDR2 SMNVEV (reference sequence).

A few counts support this clone. V and J are TRBV7-9 and TRBJ2-7, with 7 bases fitting TRBD1. CDR1 and CDR2 from the germline V gene are SEHNR and FQNEAQ (reference sequence). J was trimmed by 2 bases and V by 8 bases; bases with no gene match: 6. The CDR3 extends over 13 amino acids. CDR3 protein: CASQGQSPYEQYF. The DNA of the CDR3 is TGTGCCAGCCAGGGACAGTCACCCTACGAGCAGTACTTC.

The genes are TRBV7-9 and TRBJ2-1; tentatively, D is TRBD2 (6 bases). The CDR3 covers 16 residues. Trimming removed 4 bases from V and 0 bases from J, with 13 bases in between. The V gene's germline CDR1 is SEHNR and CDR2 FQNEAQ (reference sequence). CDR3 sequence (DNA): TGTGCCAGCAGCTCTGGGGACTTGAGCTCCTACAATGAGCAGTTCTTC. As protein: CASSSGDLSSYNEQFF.

J is TRBJ1-1 and V is TRBV13; D ambiguous. V was cut by 7 bases and J by 4 bases, with 10 bases left in between. Germline V CDR1 and CDR2: PRHDT, FYEKMQ (reference sequence). This CDR3 is built from 12 residues. The CDR3 sequence is CASNLPGTEAFF. CDR3 sequence (DNA): TGTGCCAGCAACCTCCCCGGCACTGAAGCTTTCTTT.

This chain uses TRBV28 with TRBJ1-2; the match to TRBD1 covers 11 bases. Trimming cost V 2 bases and J 7 bases; bases outside gene matches: 9. This CDR3 spans 16 amino acids. Per the germline V gene, CDR1 is MDHEN and CDR2 is SYDVKM. CDR3 coding DNA: TGTGCCAGCAGTTTACCGGCCCCCGGGACAGGGGGTGGCTACACCTTC. It specifies CASSLPAPGTGGGYTF.

The table lists this clone with a count of one. This rearrangement joins TRBV19 to TRBJ1-2; TRBD1 aligns across 7 bases. J was trimmed by 5 bases and V by 6 bases; bases with no gene match: 12. Looked up from germline, CDR1 is LNHDA and CDR2 is SQIVND (reference sequence). This CDR3 is built from 15 residues. In DNA form, the CDR3 reads TGTGCCAGTAGCCCCTGGGGACAGAGTGGGTATGGCTACACCTTC. Residues: CASSPWGQSGYGYTF. The full variable domain, its missing parts supplied by reference TRBV19 and TRBJ1-2, is DGGITQSPKYLFRKEGQNVTLSCEQNLNHDAMYWYRQDPGQGLRLIYYSQIVNDFQKGDIAEGYSVSREKKESFPLTVTSAQKNPTAFYLCASSPWGQSGYGYTFGSGTRLTVV.

This clone was seen only once. The V gene is TRBV30, the J gene TRBJ1-4; a weak D match, TRBD1 (5 bases). The CDR3 runs 14 residues. Per the germline V gene, CDR1 is GTSNPN and CDR2 is SVGIG (reference sequence). V dropped 3 bases and J dropped 4 bases, with 12 bases sitting between them. The CDR3 region is CAWRPGGGNEKLFF. In nucleotides, the CDR3 is TGTGCCTGGAGGCCCGGCGGGGGTAATGAAAAACTGTTTTTT.

This chain connects TRBV19 to TRBJ2-2; 9 bases agree with TRBD2. Germline V gives CDR1 LNHDA, CDR2 SQIVND (reference sequence). V lost 7 bases to trimming and J lost 6 bases; unmatched junction nucleotides: 6. The CDR3 has 14 residues. The CDR3 bases are TGTGCCAGTACTAGGCGGGAGGGATCCGGGGAGCTGTTTTTT. Its protein product is CASTRREGSGELFF.

This clone was picked up one time. The J gene is TRBJ1-1, the V gene TRBV6-6; D gene unclear. Deletions cut 8 bases from V and 0 bases from J, with 10 bases between. From germline, CDR1 is MNHNY and CDR2 SVGAGI (reference sequence). This CDR3 comprises 13 residues. CDR3 sequence: CASGVVVNTEAFF. DNA of the CDR3: TGTGCCAGCGGTGTAGTGGTGAACACTGAAGCTTTCTTT.

The chain employs TRBV7-2 and TRBJ2-1; 9 bases are a match to TRBD2. V shed 2 bases and J 8 bases; nucleotides not matched to a gene: 10. This CDR3 has 16 residues. Per germline, CDR1 SGHTA and CDR2 FQGNSA. The CDR3 is CASSLNRGRAVHEQFF. CDR3 in DNA: TGTGCCAGCAGCTTAAATCGCGGGAGGGCGGTGCATGAGCAGTTCTTC.

The chain couples TRBV7-2 to TRBJ2-7, with 10 bases matching TRBD2. The CDR3 is made up of 15 amino acids. J gave up 2 bases and V 2 bases, and 3 bases lay outside the gene matches. CDR1 is SGHTA and CDR2 is FQGNSA in the germline V gene. The CDR3 DNA is TGTGCCAGCAGCTTAAGACTAGCGGGTGCCTACGAGCAGTACTTC. It translates to CASSLRLAGAYEQYF.

This clone is a singleton in its sample. The chain uses TRBV2 and TRBJ2-7; 12 bases map to TRBD2. This CDR3 has 14 amino acids. Germline CDR1 reads SNHLY; CDR2 reads FYNNEI. V was clipped by 5 bases and J by 6 bases; unmatched bases: 5. The CDR3 bases are TGTGCCAGCAGTCTGAGACTAGCGGGAGCCGAGCAGTACTTC. This encodes CASSLRLAGAEQYF. Looking up the rest from reference TRBV2 and TRBJ2-7 gives the full variable domain: EPEVTQTPSHQVTQMGQEVILRCVPISNHLYFYWYRQILGQKVEFLVSFYNNEISEKSEIFDDQFSVERPDGSNFTLKIRSTKLEDSAMYFCASSLRLAGAEQYFGPGTRLTVT.

The chain uses TRBV6-1 and TRBJ1-1, with a possible D match to TRBD1 (5 bases). Germline V lookup: CDR1 MNHNS, CDR2 SASEGT. V was cut by 2 bases and J by 3 bases, with 7 bases left in between. The CDR3 extends over 13 amino acids. CDR3 nucleotides: TGTGCCAGCAGTGAATTCAGGGACACTGAAGCTTTCTTT. Its translation: CASSEFRDTEAFF.

The V call is TRBV10-1, the J call TRBJ1-1, with TRBD1 matching over 9 bases. The germline V gene has CDR1 WNHNN and CDR2 SYGVQD (reference sequence). The CDR3 extends over 14 amino acids. V lost 5 bases to trimming and J lost 8 bases; unmatched junction nucleotides: 9. CDR3 DNA: TGCGCCAGCAGTACGAACAGGGGGCGGGAGGAAGCTTTCTTT. It yields the protein CASSTNRGREEAFF.

The table lists this clone with a few counts. This chain uses TRBV6-1 with TRBJ2-7; the D is unclear. Germline V gives CDR1 MNHNS, CDR2 SASEGT. The germline V and J ends were trimmed by 7 bases and 3 bases, with 16 bases remaining between them. This CDR3 has 14 residues. In nucleotides, the CDR3 is TGTGCCAGCATCAGACATCAGGCCGACTACGAGCAGTACTTC. It codes for CASIRHQADYEQYF.

The V and J genes are TRBV7-3 and TRBJ2-2; unclear D gene. V dropped 1 base and J dropped 5 bases, with 14 bases sitting between them. There are 16 residues in the CDR3. In germline, CDR1 is SGHTA, CDR2 FQGTGA. The CDR3 coding sequence is TGTGCCAGCAGCTTAAGACCAGTGGAGTGGACCGGGGAGCTGTTTTTT. Translating gives CASSLRPVEWTGELFF. The full variable domain, rest sourced from reference TRBV7-3 and TRBJ2-2, is GAGVSQTPSNKVTEKGKYVELRCDPISGHTALYWYRQSLGQGPEFLIYFQGTGAADDSGLPNDRFFAVRPEGSVSTLKIQRTERGDSAVYLCASSLRPVEWTGELFFGEGSRLTVL.